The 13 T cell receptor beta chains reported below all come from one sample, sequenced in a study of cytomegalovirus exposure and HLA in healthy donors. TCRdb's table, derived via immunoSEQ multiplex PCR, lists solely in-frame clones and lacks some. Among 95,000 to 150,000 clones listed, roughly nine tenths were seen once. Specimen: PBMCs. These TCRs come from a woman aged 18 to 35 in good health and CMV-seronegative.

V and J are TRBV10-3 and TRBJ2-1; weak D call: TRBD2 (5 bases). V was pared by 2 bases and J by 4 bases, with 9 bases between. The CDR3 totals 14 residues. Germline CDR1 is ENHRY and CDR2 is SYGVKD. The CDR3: CAISEDTSYNEQFF. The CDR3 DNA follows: TGTGCCATCAGTGAGGATACTAGTTACAATGAGCAGTTCTTC.

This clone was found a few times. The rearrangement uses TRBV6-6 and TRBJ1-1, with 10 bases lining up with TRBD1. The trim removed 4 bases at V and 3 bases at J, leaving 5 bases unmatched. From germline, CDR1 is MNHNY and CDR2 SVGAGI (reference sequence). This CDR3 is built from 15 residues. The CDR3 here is CASSLADRGDTEAFF. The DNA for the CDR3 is TGTGCCAGCAGTTTAGCGGACAGGGGGGACACTGAAGCTTTCTTT.

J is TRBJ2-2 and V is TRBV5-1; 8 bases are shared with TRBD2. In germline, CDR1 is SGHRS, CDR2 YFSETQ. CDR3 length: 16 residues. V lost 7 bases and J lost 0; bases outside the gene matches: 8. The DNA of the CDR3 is TGCGCCAGCTCCAGCGGGAGCTACACGAACACCGGGGAGCTGTTTTTT. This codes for CASSSGSYTNTGELFF.

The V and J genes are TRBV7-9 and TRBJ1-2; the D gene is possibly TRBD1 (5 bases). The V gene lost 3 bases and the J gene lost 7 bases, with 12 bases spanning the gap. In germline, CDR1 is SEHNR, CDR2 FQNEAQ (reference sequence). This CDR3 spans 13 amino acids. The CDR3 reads CASSFMQGAGYTF. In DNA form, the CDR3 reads TGTGCCAGCAGCTTCATGCAGGGCGCTGGCTACACCTTC.

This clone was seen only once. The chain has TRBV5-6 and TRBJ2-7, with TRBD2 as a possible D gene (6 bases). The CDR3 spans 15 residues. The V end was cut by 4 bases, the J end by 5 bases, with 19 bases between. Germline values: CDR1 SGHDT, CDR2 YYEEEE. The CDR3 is CASSPAGLTYHEQYF. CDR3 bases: TGTGCCAGCAGCCCTGCGGGGCTTACCTACCACGAGCAGTACTTC.

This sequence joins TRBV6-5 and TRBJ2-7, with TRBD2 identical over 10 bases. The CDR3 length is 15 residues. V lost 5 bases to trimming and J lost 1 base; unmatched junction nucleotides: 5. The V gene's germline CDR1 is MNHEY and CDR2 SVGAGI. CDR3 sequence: CASSLAGAGSYEQYF. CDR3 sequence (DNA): TGTGCCAGCAGTCTAGCGGGAGCGGGGTCCTACGAGCAGTACTTC.

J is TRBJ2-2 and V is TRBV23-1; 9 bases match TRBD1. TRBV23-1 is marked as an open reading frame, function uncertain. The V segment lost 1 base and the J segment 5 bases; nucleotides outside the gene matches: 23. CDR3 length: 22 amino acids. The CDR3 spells CASSQYHHDPKQGAGATGELFF. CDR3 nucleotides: TGCGCCAGCAGTCAATATCACCATGACCCGAAACAGGGGGCTGGCGCGACCGGGGAGCTGTTTTTT.

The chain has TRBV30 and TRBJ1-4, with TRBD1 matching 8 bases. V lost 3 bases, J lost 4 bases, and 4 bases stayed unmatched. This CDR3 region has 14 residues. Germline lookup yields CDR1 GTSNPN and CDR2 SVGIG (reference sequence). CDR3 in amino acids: CAWRRTGFNEKLFF. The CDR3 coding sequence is TGTGCCTGGAGGAGGACAGGGTTTAATGAAAAACTGTTTTTT.

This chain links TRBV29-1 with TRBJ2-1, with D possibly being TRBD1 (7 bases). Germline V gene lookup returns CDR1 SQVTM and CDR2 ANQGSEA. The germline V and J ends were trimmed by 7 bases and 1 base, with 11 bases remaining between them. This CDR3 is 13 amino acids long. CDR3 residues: CSAQGTSYNEQFF. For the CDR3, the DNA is TGCAGCGCACAGGGGACTTCCTACAATGAGCAGTTCTTC.

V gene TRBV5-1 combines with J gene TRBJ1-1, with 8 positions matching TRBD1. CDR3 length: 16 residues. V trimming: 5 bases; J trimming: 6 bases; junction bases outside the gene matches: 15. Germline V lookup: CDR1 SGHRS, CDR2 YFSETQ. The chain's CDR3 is CASRYDGGDRGAEAFF. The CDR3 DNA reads TGCGCCAGCAGATACGATGGGGGTGACAGGGGCGCTGAAGCTTTCTTT.

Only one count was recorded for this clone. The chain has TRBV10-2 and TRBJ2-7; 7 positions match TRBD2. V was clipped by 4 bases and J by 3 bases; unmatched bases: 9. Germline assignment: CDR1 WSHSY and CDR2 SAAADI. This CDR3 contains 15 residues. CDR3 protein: CASSGSSGLFYEQYF. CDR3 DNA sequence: TGCGCCAGCAGTGGAAGTAGCGGGCTTTTCTACGAGCAGTACTTC.

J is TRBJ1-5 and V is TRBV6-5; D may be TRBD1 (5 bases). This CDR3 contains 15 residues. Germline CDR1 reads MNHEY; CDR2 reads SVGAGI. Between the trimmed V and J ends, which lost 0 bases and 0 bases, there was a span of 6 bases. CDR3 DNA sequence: TGTGCCAGCAGTTACTCAGGGGATAGCAATCAGCCCCAGCATTTT. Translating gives CASSYSGDSNQPQHF.

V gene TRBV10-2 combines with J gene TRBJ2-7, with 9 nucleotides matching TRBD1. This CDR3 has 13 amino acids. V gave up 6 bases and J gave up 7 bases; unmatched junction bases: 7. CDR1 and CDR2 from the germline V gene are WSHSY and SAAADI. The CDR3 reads CASSRDRAGEQYF. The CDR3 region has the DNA TGCGCCAGCAGCCGGGACAGGGCGGGGGAGCAGTACTTC.